The present entry profiles one TCR beta chain with its context. This sample stems from a study of OX40 agonist ivuxolimab in advanced cancers. Looking at the study overall: People in dose escalation had one of these cancers: hepatocellular carcinoma, melanoma, renal cell or head and neck cancer. Previous treatment with anti-PD-1, anti-PD-L1 or anti-CTLA-4 therapy was allowed; over 35% had received some.

Libraries were prepared by immunoSEQ multiplex PCR; TCRdb keeps only in-frame clonotypes and omits some of them. The data hold about 80,000 clones, with 70% to 90% observed a single time. The trim removed 1 base at V and 4 bases at J, leaving 3 bases unmatched. The CDR3 consists of 14 residues. The germline CDR1 and CDR2 sequences are SNHLY and FYNNEI. The rearrangement uses TRBV2 and TRBJ2-7; 8 bases are shared with TRBD1. The sequencing here drew on CD4+ or CD8+ T cells sorted from blood, taken in a trial of the OX40 agonist ivuxolimab. This receptor was taken from an adult with an advanced solid tumor such as melanoma, head and neck, liver or kidney cancer. This CDR3 is CASSEGTGIYEQYF. The CDR3 region has the DNA TGTGCCAGCAGTGAAGGGACAGGGATATACGAGCAGTACTTC.